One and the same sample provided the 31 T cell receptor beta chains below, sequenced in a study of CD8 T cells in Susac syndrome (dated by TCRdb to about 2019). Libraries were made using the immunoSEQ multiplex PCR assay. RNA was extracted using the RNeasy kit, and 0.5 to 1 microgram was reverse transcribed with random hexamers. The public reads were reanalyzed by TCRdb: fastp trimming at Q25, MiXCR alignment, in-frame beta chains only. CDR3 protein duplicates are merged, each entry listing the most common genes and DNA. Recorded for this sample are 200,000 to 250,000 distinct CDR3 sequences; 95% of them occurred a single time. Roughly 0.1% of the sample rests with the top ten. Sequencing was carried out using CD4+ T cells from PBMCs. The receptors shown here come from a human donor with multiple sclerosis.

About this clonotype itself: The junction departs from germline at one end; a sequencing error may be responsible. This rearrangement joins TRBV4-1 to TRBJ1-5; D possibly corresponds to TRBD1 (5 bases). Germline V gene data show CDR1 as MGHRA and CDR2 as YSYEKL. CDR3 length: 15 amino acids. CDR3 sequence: CASSQVGQGNQPQHF. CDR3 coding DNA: TGCGCCAGCAGCCAAGTGGGGCAGGGCAACCAGCCCCAGCATTTT.

For the CDR3, the DNA is TGTGCCAGCACTCCAACTAATGAAAAACTGTTTTTT. This translates into CASTPTNEKLFF. The chain couples TRBV7-9 to TRBJ1-4, with unresolved D. CDR3 length equals 12 residues. Looked up from germline, CDR1 is SEHNR and CDR2 is FQNEAQ (reference sequence). V was pared by 7 bases and J by 0 bases, with 3 bases between.

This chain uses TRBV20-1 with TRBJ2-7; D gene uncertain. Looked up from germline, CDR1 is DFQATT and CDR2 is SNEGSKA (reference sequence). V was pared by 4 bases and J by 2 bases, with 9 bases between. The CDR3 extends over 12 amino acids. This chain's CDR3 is CSATGTTYEQYF. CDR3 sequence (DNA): TGCAGTGCTACCGGAACCACCTACGAGCAGTACTTC.

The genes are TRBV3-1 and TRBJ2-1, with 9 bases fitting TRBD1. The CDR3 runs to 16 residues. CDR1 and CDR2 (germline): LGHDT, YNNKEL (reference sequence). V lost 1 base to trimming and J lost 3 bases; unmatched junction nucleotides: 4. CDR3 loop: CASSQVRTGDYNEQFF. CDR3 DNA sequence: TGTGCCAGCAGCCAAGTCCGGACAGGGGACTACAATGAGCAGTTCTTC.

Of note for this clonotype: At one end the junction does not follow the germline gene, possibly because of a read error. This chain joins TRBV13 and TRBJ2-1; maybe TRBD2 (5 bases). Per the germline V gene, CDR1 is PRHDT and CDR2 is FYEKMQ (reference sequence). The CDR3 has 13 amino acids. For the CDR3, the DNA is TGTGCCAGCAGCGAGGGCAGATTTCGGGGTACGGTCTTC. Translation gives CASSEGRFRGTVF.

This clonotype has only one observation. The CDR3 loop is CASTPPTDTQYF. The CDR3 bases are TGTGCCAGCACACCCCCCACAGATACGCAGTATTTT. J is TRBJ2-3 and V is TRBV6-1, with no clear D. The CDR3 contains 12 residues. CDR1 is MNHNS and CDR2 is SASEGT in the germline V gene. With 7 bases removed from V and 2 bases from J, the gap between germline ends came to 7 bases.

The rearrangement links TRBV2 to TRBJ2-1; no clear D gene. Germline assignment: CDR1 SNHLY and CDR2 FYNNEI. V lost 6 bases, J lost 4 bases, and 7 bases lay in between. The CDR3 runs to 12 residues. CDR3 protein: CASRRPYNEQFF. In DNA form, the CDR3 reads TGTGCCAGCAGGAGACCTTACAATGAGCAGTTCTTC.

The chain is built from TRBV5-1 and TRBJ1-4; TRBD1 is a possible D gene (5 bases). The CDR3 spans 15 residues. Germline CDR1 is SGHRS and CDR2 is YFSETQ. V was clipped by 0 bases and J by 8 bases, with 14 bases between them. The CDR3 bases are TGCGCCAGCAGCTTGGGAGGGACGTTGGGAGAAAAACTGTTTTTT. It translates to CASSLGGTLGEKLFF.

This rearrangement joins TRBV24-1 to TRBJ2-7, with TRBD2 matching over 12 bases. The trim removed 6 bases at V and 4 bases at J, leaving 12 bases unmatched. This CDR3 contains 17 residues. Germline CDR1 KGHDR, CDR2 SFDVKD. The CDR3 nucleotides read TGTGCCACCAGTCAGCCAGAGCTAGCGGGGGGGCCGTACGAGCAGTACTTC. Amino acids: CATSQPELAGGPYEQYF.

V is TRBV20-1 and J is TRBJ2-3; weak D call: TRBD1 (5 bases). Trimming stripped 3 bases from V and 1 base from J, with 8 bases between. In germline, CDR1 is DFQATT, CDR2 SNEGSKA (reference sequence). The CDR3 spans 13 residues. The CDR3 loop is CSARSRGTDTQYF. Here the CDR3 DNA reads TGCAGTGCTAGGAGCAGGGGCACAGATACGCAGTATTTT.

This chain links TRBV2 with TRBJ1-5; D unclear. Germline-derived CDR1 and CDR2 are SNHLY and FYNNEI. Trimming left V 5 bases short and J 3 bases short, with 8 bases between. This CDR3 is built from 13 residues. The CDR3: CASSTHPNQPQHF. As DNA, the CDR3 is TGTGCCAGCAGTACCCACCCCAATCAGCCCCAGCATTTT.

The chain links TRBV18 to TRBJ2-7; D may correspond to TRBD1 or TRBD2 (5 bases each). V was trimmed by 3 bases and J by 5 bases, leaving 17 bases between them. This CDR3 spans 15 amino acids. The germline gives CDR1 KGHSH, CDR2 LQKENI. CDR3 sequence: CASSPDRDGPDEQYF. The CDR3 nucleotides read TGTGCCAGCTCACCTGACCGGGACGGGCCGGACGAGCAGTACTTC.

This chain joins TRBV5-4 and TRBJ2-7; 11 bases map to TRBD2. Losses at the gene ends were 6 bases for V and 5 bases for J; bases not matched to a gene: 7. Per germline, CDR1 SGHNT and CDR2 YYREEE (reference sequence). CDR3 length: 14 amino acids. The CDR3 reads CASTIAGGRDEQYF. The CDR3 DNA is TGTGCCAGCACCATAGCGGGGGGGAGAGACGAGCAGTACTTC. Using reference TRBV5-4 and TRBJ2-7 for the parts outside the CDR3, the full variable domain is ETGVTQSPTHLIKTRGQQVTLRCSSQSGHNTVSWYQQALGQGPQFIFQYYREEENGRGNFPPRFSGLQFPNYSSELNVNALELDDSALYLCASTIAGGRDEQYFGPGTRLTVT.

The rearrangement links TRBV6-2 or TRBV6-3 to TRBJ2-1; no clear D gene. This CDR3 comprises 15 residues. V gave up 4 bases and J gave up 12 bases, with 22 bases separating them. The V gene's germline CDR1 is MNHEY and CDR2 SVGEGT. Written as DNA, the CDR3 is TGTGCCAGCAGTTTAAGTTCTAGAGTCGAAGGCAGGCAGTTCTTC. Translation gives CASSLSSRVEGRQFF.

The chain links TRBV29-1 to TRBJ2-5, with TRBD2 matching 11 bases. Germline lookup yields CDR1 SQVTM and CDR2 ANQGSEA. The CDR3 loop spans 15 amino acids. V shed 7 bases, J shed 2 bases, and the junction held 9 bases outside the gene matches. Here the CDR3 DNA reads TGCAGCGATATAGCTAGCGGGAGGTGGCAAGAGACCCAGTACTTC. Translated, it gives CSDIASGRWQETQYF.

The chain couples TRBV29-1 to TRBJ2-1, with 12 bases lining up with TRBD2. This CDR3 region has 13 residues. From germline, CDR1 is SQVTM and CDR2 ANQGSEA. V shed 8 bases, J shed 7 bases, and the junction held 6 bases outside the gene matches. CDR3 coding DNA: TGCAGCCTGACTAGCGGGAGCCCTAATGAGCAGTTCTTC. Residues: CSLTSGSPNEQFF.

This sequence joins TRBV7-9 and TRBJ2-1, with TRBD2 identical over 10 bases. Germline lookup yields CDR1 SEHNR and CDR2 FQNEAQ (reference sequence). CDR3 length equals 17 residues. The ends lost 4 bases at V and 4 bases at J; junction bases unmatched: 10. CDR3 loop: CASSSRGRTSGYNEQFF. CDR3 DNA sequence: TGTGCCAGCAGCTCCCGGGGTAGGACTAGCGGTTACAATGAGCAGTTCTTC.

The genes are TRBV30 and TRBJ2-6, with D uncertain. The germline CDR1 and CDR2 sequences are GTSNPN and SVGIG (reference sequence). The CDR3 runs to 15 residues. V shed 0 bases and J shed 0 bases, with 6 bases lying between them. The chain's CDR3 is CAWSVRNSGANVLTF. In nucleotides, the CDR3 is TGTGCCTGGAGTGTGCGGAACTCTGGGGCCAACGTCCTGACTTTC. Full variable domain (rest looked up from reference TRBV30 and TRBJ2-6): SQTIHQWPATLVQPVGSPLSLECTVEGTSNPNLYWYRQAAGRGLQLLFYSVGIGQISSEVPQNLSASRPQDRQFILSSKKLLLSDSGFYLCAWSVRNSGANVLTFGAGSRLTVL.

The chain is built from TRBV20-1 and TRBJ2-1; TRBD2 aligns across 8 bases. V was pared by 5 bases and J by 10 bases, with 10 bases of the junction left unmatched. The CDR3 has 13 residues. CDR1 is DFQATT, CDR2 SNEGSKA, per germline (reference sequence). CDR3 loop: CSAPAGLVREQFF. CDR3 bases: TGCAGTGCTCCCGCGGGACTAGTACGGGAGCAGTTCTTC.

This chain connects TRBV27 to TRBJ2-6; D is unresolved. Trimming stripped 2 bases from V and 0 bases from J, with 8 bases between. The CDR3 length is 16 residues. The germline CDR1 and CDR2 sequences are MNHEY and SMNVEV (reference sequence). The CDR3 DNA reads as TGTGCCAGCAGTTTACCCAGTAACTCTGGGGCCAACGTCCTGACTTTC. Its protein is CASSLPSNSGANVLTF.

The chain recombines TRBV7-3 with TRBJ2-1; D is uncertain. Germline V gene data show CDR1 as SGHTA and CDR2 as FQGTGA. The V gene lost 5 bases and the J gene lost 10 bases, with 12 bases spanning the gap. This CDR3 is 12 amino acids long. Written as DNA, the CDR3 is TGTGCCAGCAGCCGGAGAATCGGGGAGCAGTTCTTC. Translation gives CASSRRIGEQFF. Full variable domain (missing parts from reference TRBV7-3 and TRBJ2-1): GAGVSQTPSNKVTEKGKYVELRCDPISGHTALYWYRQSLGQGPEFLIYFQGTGAADDSGLPNDRFFAVRPEGSVSTLKIQRTERGDSAVYLCASSRRIGEQFFGPGTRLTVL.

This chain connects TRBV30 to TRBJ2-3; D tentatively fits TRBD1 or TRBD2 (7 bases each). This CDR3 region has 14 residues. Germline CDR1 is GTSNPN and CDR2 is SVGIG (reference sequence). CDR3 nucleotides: TGTGGAGTGACAGGGAGGGGAGGCTCAGATACGCAGTATTTT. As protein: CGVTGRGGSDTQYF.

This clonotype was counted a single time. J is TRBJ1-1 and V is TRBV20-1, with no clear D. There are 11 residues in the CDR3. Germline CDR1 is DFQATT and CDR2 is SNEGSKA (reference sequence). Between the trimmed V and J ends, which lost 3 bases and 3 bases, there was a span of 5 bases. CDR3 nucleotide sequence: TGCAGTGCTAGTGGTGACACTGAAGCTTTCTTT. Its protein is CSASGDTEAFF.

CDR3 DNA: TGTGCCAGCAGCCCACCCGGGCGGGACACCGGGGAGCTGTTTTTT. It translates to CASSPPGRDTGELFF. The J gene is TRBJ2-2, the V gene TRBV12-3 or TRBV12-4, with D maybe TRBD2 (5 bases). The CDR3 runs to 15 residues. Trimming took 6 bases from V and 3 from J, leaving 14 bases between them.

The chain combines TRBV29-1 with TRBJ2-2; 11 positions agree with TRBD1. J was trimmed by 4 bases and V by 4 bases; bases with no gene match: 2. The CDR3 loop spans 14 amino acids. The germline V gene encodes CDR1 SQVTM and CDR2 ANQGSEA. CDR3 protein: CSVVGQGGTGELFF. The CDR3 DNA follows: TGCAGCGTTGTGGGACAGGGGGGCACCGGGGAGCTGTTTTTT.

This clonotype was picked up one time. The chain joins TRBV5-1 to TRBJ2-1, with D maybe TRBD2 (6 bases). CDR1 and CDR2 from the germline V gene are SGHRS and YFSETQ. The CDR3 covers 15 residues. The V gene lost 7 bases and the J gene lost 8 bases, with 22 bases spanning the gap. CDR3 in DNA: TGCGCCAGCCACGTCATTGGGACTGGAGTCGATGAGCAGTTCTTC. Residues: CASHVIGTGVDEQFF.

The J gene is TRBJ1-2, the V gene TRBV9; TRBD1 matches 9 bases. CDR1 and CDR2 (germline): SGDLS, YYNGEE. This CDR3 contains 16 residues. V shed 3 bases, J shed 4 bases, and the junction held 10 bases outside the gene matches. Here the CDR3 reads CASSGSGQGAPYGYTF. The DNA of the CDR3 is TGTGCCAGCAGCGGTTCGGGACAGGGTGCCCCCTATGGCTACACCTTC.

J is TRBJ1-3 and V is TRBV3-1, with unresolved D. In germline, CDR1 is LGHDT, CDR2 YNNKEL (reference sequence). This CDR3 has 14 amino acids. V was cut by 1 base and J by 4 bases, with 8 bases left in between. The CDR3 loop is CASSQGGEGNTIYF. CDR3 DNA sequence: TGTGCCAGCAGCCAAGGCGGCGAGGGAAACACCATATATTTT. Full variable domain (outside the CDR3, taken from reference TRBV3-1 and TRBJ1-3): DTAVSQTPKYLVTQMGNDKSIKCEQNLGHDTMYWYKQDSKKFLKIMFSYNNKELIINETVPNRFSPKSPDKAHLNLHINSLELGDSAVYFCASSQGGEGNTIYFGEGSWLTVV.

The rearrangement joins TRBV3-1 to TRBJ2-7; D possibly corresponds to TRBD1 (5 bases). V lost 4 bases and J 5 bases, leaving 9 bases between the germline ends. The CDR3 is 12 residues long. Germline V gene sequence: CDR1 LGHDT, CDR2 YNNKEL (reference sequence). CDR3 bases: TGTGCCAGCAGCCCCAGGGTTAACGAGCAGTACTTC. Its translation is CASSPRVNEQYF.

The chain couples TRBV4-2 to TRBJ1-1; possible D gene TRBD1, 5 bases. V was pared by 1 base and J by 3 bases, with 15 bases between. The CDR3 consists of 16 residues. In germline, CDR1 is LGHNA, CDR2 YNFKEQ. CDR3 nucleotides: TGTGCCAGCAGCCAAGTGGGACGCTCTGAGGACACTGAAGCTTTCTTT. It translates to CASSQVGRSEDTEAFF.

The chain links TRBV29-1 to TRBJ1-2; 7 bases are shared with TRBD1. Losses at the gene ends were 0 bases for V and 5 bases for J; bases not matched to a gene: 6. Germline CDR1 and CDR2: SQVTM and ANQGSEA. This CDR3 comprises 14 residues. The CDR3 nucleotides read TGCAGCGTTGAAGATCACAGGGGCGAGTATGGCTACACCTTC. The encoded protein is CSVEDHRGEYGYTF.